In its sample, the clone carrying this T cell receptor beta chain was seen a few times. Its antigen is unknown. The PCR made use of 60 Vbeta and 13 Jbeta primers. TCRdb's table, derived via immunoSEQ multiplex PCR, lists solely in-frame clones and lacks some. The table shows some 180,000 clones, with roughly 84% occurring only once. The sample belongs to a study of cytomegalovirus exposure and HLA in healthy donors. Study details: The Caucasian-associated ancestry cluster contained roughly four fifths of the approximately 400 genotyped donors.

The V gene lost 4 bases and the J gene lost 0 bases, with 15 bases spanning the gap. The CDR3 contains 16 residues. CDR1 MNHEY and CDR2 SVGAGI come from the germline V gene. Findings and limits, study-wide: The study carried out a later analysis of TCR beta sequences. It associated some 15,000 of them with specific HLA alleles at a false discovery rate of 0.05. The dataset shows that most TCR sequences were rare, while some public TCRs occurred in many donors. Available immune exposure information was restricted to CMV serostatus only.

This sequence was found in a girl aged 2-10 years in good health and CMV-seropositive. Source material: PBMCs. This chain uses TRBV6-5 with TRBJ1-1; tentatively, D is TRBD1 (5 bases). The chain's CDR3 is CASSFVSGGMNTEAFF. Written as DNA, the CDR3 is TGTGCCAGCAGTTTCGTCTCGGGGGGGATGAACACTGAAGCTTTCTTT.